A selection of T cell receptor beta chains follows, all from one sample in a study of technical replicates of blood from several donors. Here immunoSEQ multiplex PCR was the method, and the copy in TCRdb shows in-frame clones only, minus some. The table shows tens of thousands of clones, with approximately 97% occurring only once. Sequenced input: T cells isolated from PBMCs. These receptors all stem from a human donor in good health. The conserved cysteine and the conserved F or W are not part of the CDR3 here. Fields, in order: J gene, V gene, clone size, CDR3 protein. Clone size is stated in some rows and not others, as once, few, many or a class when expanded.

j_call: TRBJ2-3; v_call: TRBV5-1; clone_size: .; cdr3_aa: ASSLGNSGHTDTQY
j_call: TRBJ1-5; v_call: TRBV19; clone_size: .; cdr3_aa: ASTSWGYGNQPQH
j_call: TRBJ2-7; v_call: TRBV7-2; clone_size: .; cdr3_aa: ASRLQTSGRYEQY
j_call: TRBJ1-1; v_call: TRBV6-5; clone_size: .; cdr3_aa: ASSGQGNTEAF
j_call: TRBJ2-7; v_call: TRBV10-1; clone_size: once; cdr3_aa: ASSESGQTYEQY
j_call: TRBJ2-1; v_call: TRBV13; clone_size: .; cdr3_aa: ASSSRLAGGYYNEQF
j_call: TRBJ1-1; v_call: TRBV5-1; clone_size: .; cdr3_aa: ASSLSGQMNTEAF
j_call: TRBJ1-5; v_call: TRBV15; clone_size: .; cdr3_aa: ATSSKGSGQGNQPQH
j_call: TRBJ1-2; v_call: TRBV6-6; clone_size: .; cdr3_aa: ASSYEPKYGYT
j_call: TRBJ1-2; v_call: TRBV6-4; clone_size: .; cdr3_aa: ASSDSRTGTGYT
j_call: TRBJ2-5; v_call: TRBV6-4; clone_size: .; cdr3_aa: ASSATTGLVWETQY
j_call: TRBJ1-2; v_call: TRBV19; clone_size: .; cdr3_aa: ASSIETANYGYT
j_call: TRBJ2-7; v_call: TRBV7-8; clone_size: .; cdr3_aa: ASSSPGQFYEQY
j_call: TRBJ1-4; v_call: TRBV6-1; clone_size: .; cdr3_aa: ALGAVGNEKLF
j_call: TRBJ2-7; v_call: TRBV9; clone_size: .; cdr3_aa: ASSVDPETTWMGQY
j_call: TRBJ2-2; v_call: TRBV7-7; clone_size: .; cdr3_aa: ASSPRVPTETGGSGELF
j_call: TRBJ2-5; v_call: TRBV5-4; clone_size: .; cdr3_aa: ASSYRDNQTQY
j_call: TRBJ2-3; v_call: TRBV27; clone_size: .; cdr3_aa: ASIGGGGQGDTQY
j_call: TRBJ2-6; v_call: TRBV7-3; clone_size: .; cdr3_aa: ASSLGTGSGANVLT
j_call: TRBJ2-1; v_call: TRBV4-1; clone_size: .; cdr3_aa: ASSHTGQYNEQF
j_call: TRBJ2-7; v_call: TRBV7-9; clone_size: .; cdr3_aa: ASSLVLGRDNEQY
j_call: TRBJ1-2; v_call: TRBV30; clone_size: .; cdr3_aa: AWNRQYYGYT
j_call: TRBJ2-7; v_call: TRBV13; clone_size: .; cdr3_aa: ASSLGQGAYEQY
j_call: TRBJ2-5; v_call: TRBV5-6; clone_size: .; cdr3_aa: ASSLDGGTQY
j_call: TRBJ2-4; v_call: TRBV7-2; clone_size: .; cdr3_aa: ASSLAGNLAKNIQY
j_call: TRBJ1-1; v_call: TRBV11-2; clone_size: .; cdr3_aa: ASSYRTGFEAF
j_call: TRBJ1-1; v_call: TRBV27; clone_size: once; cdr3_aa: ASSLTLSNTEAF
j_call: TRBJ2-7; v_call: TRBV27; clone_size: .; cdr3_aa: ASSLGDSSYEQY
j_call: TRBJ1-4; v_call: TRBV28; clone_size: .; cdr3_aa: AAGLVGANEKLF
j_call: TRBJ1-1; v_call: TRBV10-1; clone_size: .; cdr3_aa: ASSETGGGNTEAF
j_call: TRBJ1-4; v_call: TRBV6-1; clone_size: .; cdr3_aa: ASSVLMGQGDEKLF
j_call: TRBJ2-2; v_call: TRBV7-3; clone_size: .; cdr3_aa: ASSLTGAGGNTGELF
j_call: TRBJ2-7; v_call: TRBV7-3; clone_size: once; cdr3_aa: ASSFSGSEQY
j_call: TRBJ1-2; v_call: TRBV9; clone_size: .; cdr3_aa: ASSVGAGYGYT
j_call: TRBJ2-6; v_call: TRBV30; clone_size: once; cdr3_aa: ALQSSGANVLT
j_call: TRBJ2-7; v_call: TRBV27; clone_size: .; cdr3_aa: ASSVTSDTYEQY
j_call: TRBJ2-7; v_call: TRBV7-3; clone_size: once; cdr3_aa: ASSSNRFLEQY
j_call: TRBJ2-2; v_call: TRBV6-5; clone_size: .; cdr3_aa: ASRRSSIGELF
j_call: TRBJ1-1; v_call: TRBV29-1; clone_size: .; cdr3_aa: SVVPNTEAF
j_call: TRBJ2-7; v_call: TRBV21-1; clone_size: .; cdr3_aa: ASSKASGREQY
j_call: TRBJ2-7; v_call: TRBV13; clone_size: .; cdr3_aa: ASSRELGEQY
j_call: TRBJ2-3; v_call: TRBV4-3; clone_size: .; cdr3_aa: ASSQVWDYPHRAADTQY
j_call: TRBJ1-5; v_call: TRBV10-2; clone_size: .; cdr3_aa: ASSDGRRINQPQH
j_call: TRBJ1-5; v_call: TRBV6-5; clone_size: .; cdr3_aa: ASSPLDYIAQPQH
j_call: TRBJ1-1; v_call: TRBV7-9; clone_size: .; cdr3_aa: ASSVKTLNTEAF
j_call: TRBJ1-1; v_call: TRBV5-6; clone_size: .; cdr3_aa: ASSEAQGDTEAF
j_call: TRBJ2-7; v_call: TRBV7-8; clone_size: .; cdr3_aa: ASSLEGMSYEQY
j_call: TRBJ1-5; v_call: TRBV27; clone_size: .; cdr3_aa: ASSTQSGSHNQPQH
j_call: TRBJ1-2; v_call: TRBV9; clone_size: .; cdr3_aa: ASSASYGYT
j_call: TRBJ2-7; v_call: TRBV7-8; clone_size: .; cdr3_aa: ASSLSYEQY
j_call: TRBJ1-5; v_call: TRBV6-5; clone_size: .; cdr3_aa: ASRLTASQPQH
j_call: TRBJ2-5; v_call: TRBV29-1; clone_size: .; cdr3_aa: SVPPARAGVQETQY
j_call: TRBJ2-7; v_call: TRBV5-8; clone_size: .; cdr3_aa: ASSLGSSYEQY
j_call: TRBJ2-4; v_call: TRBV7-9; clone_size: .; cdr3_aa: ASSPIFPGLENIQY
j_call: TRBJ2-7; v_call: TRBV10-2; clone_size: .; cdr3_aa: ASSDSGQPPYEQY